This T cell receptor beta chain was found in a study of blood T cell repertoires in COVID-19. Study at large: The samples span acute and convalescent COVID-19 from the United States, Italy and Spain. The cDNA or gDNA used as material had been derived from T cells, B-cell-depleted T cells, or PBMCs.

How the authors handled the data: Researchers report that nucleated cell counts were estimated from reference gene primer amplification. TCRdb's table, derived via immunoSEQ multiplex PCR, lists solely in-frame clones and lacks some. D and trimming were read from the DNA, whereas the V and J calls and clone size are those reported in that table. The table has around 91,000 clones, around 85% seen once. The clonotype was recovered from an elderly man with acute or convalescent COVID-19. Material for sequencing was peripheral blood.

The CDR3, as DNA: TGTGCCACCAGCACCGGGCGGTGGGACAGGGCAATCTATGGCTACACCTTC. Translation: CATSTGRWDRAIYGYTF. The J gene is TRBJ1-2, the V gene TRBV15; 9 bases fit TRBD1. The CDR3 loop spans 17 amino acids. The germline V gene encodes CDR1 LNHNV and CDR2 YYDKDF (reference sequence). Trimming removed 4 bases from V and 4 bases from J; junction bases left unmatched: 13.